In this sample, the clone carrying this T cell receptor (beta chain) turned up once. The antigen is not known. The sample originates from a study of T cell responses to AZD1222 COVID-19 vaccine. Study-wide points: Seropositivity was recorded at baseline in only a handful of AZD1222 recipients.

Sequencing used immunoSEQ multiplex PCR; TCRdb keeps in-frame clones, though not all of them. The repertoire holds about 120,000 clones, with about 90% as singletons. The CDR3 is 12 residues long. V lost 6 bases to trimming and J lost 10 bases, with 12 bases between them. The V gene's germline CDR1 is KGHSH and CDR2 LQKENI. The sequences come from peripheral blood, collected on day 0 of AZD1222 vaccination. The rearrangement uses TRBV18 and TRBJ1-4, with D hard to call. The TCR was taken from an adult in good health. CDR3 residues: CASSPMDGKLFF. CDR3 coding DNA: TGTGCCAGCTCCCCGATGGACGGAAAACTGTTTTTT.